These 8 T cell receptor beta chains were sequenced from one sample in a study of T cells after yellow fever vaccination. TCRdb itself ran the 5' RACE reads through MiXCR, one entry per CDR3 protein. The sample has around 550,000 distinct CDR3 sequences, 19% seen once. The source was PBMCs, collected 15 days after the yellow fever booster vaccination. Source of these receptors: a man aged 25 to 40 who received the YFV17D yellow fever vaccine.

This clonotype has more than one count but fewer than ten. The chain has TRBV20-1 and TRBJ1-2; no definite D call. CDR3 length: 12 amino acids. The V gene's germline CDR1 is DFQATT and CDR2 SNEGSKA (reference sequence). The germline V and J ends were trimmed by 4 bases and 4 bases, with 10 bases remaining between them. CDR3 residues: CSATWESYGYTF. Here the CDR3 DNA reads TGCAGTGCTACGTGGGAATCCTATGGCTACACCTTC.

This clonotype appeared a few times. The genes are TRBV28 and TRBJ2-2, with no clear D. CDR3 size: 16 residues. V lost 5 bases to trimming and J lost 1 base, with 14 bases between them. Germline CDR1 is MDHEN and CDR2 is SYDVKM. For the CDR3, the DNA is TGTGCCAGCAGTATCGGACCGAGACGGAACACCGGGGAGCTGTTTTTT. Translated: CASSIGPRRNTGELFF.

The chain combines TRBV5-1 with TRBJ2-1; D is unclear. The ends were cut back, 7 bases at V and 9 bases at J, with 20 bases in the middle. Looked up from germline, CDR1 is SGHRS and CDR2 is YFSETQ. This CDR3 comprises 14 residues. The CDR3 region is CASDSSIPPFEQFF. The CDR3 DNA follows: TGCGCCAGCGACTCCTCAATACCTCCATTTGAGCAGTTCTTC.

This clonotype turned up a few times. The chain has TRBV7-2 and TRBJ1-1; 8 bases agree with TRBD1. The germline CDR1 and CDR2 sequences are SGHTA and FQGNSA. CDR3 length: 14 amino acids. With V trimmed by 5 bases and J by 10 bases, 12 bases remained unmatched. The chain's CDR3 is CASSTQGQGRLAFF. CDR3 DNA sequence: TGTGCCAGCAGCACCCAAGGACAGGGTCGGTTAGCTTTCTTT.

The rearrangement joins TRBV7-3 to TRBJ2-1; TRBD2 is a possible D gene (5 bases). Trimming removed 3 bases from V and 7 bases from J, with 10 bases in between. CDR1 SGHTA and CDR2 FQGTGA come from the germline V gene. The CDR3 consists of 13 residues. The DNA for the CDR3 is TGTGCCAGCAGCTTGGCCGAGCGGAATGAGCAGTTCTTC. Translating gives CASSLAERNEQFF.

The rearrangement joins TRBV6-5 to TRBJ2-5; TRBD1 agrees at 9 bases. The CDR3 runs 15 residues. CDR1 and CDR2 from the germline V gene are MNHEY and SVGAGI. With 2 bases clipped from V and 3 bases from J, the junction kept 4 bases outside the gene matches. The CDR3 DNA reads as TGTGCCAGCAGTTACGGGGACAGGGACGAAGAGACCCAGTACTTC. It yields the protein CASSYGDRDEETQYF.

CDR3 sequence (DNA): TGCAGTGCTCCGGCCCGGACTAGCGGGAGGCATTCCAATGAGCAGTTCTTC. Translating it yields CSAPARTSGRHSNEQFF. This chain joins TRBV20-1 and TRBJ2-1; 14 nucleotides match TRBD2. Trimming removed 5 bases from V and 6 bases from J; junction bases left unmatched: 12. CDR1 is DFQATT, CDR2 SNEGSKA, per germline (reference sequence). The CDR3 totals 17 residues.

The table lists this clonotype with a few counts. The CDR3, as DNA: TGTGCCGGGTTGGGTGGCCCAGGTACGCAGTATTTT. This sequence encodes CAGLGGPGTQYF. The genes are TRBV2 and TRBJ2-3; no definite D call. The germline V gene has CDR1 SNHLY and CDR2 FYNNEI. CDR3 length: 12 amino acids. Trimming took 11 bases from V and 8 from J, leaving 17 bases between them.